This is a list of T cell receptor beta chains from one sample in a study of patients and donors after allogeneic stem cell transplantation. TCRdb analysed the RT-PCR reads with MiXCR anew, one entry per CDR3 protein. The sample yields 160,000 or so distinct CDR3 sequences, 20% to 25% seen once. Sequencing was done on a sample of blood, either unsorted or a sorted T cell fraction (not recorded which). Source of these receptors: a human donor who was either an allogeneic HSCT recipient or a stem cell or donor lymphocyte infusion donor (not recorded which). It is not recorded whose cells these are; they may come from a transplant donor. Each CDR3 is given with its conserved first and last residue. Each record gives: V gene, D gene, J gene, clone size, CDR3 protein, CDR3 DNA. A D gene is named only where the DNA matches it firmly. Where a row states a size, it is once, few, many or the class of an expanded clone; other rows omit it.

v_gene: TRBV29-1; d_gene: TRBD1; j_gene: TRBJ2-7; abundance: .; CDR3aa: CSVEVAGGLEQYF; CDR3nt: TGCAGCGTTGAGGTTGCAGGGGGCCTCGAGCAGTACTTC
v_gene: TRBV5-1; d_gene: TRBD1; j_gene: TRBJ1-2; abundance: few; CDR3aa: CASSSRLTGDVDYTF; CDR3nt: TGCGCCAGCAGCTCCCGGCTCACAGGGGATGTCGACTACACCTTC
v_gene: TRBV27; d_gene: .; j_gene: TRBJ2-7; abundance: .; CDR3aa: CASSLSEGDEQYF; CDR3nt: TGTGCCAGCAGTTTATCGGAGGGGGACGAGCAGTACTTC
v_gene: TRBV3-1; d_gene: .; j_gene: TRBJ1-2; abundance: .; CDR3aa: CASRRQGLPNYGYTF; CDR3nt: TGTGCCAGCAGACGGCAGGGGCTCCCTAACTATGGCTACACCTTC
v_gene: TRBV9; d_gene: .; j_gene: TRBJ2-5; abundance: few; CDR3aa: CASSVANVGTQYF; CDR3nt: TGTGCCAGCAGCGTAGCTAACGTAGGAACCCAGTACTTC
v_gene: TRBV27; d_gene: .; j_gene: TRBJ2-7; abundance: few; CDR3aa: CASSLYGSYEQYF; CDR3nt: TGTGCCAGCAGTTTATACGGCTCCTACGAGCAGTACTTC
v_gene: TRBV10-3; d_gene: TRBD1; j_gene: TRBJ2-7; abundance: .; CDR3aa: CAITRDRSYEQYF; CDR3nt: TGTGCCATCACTCGGGACAGGTCCTACGAGCAGTACTTC
v_gene: TRBV20-1; d_gene: .; j_gene: TRBJ2-3; abundance: many; CDR3aa: CSARGEFARTLDTQYF; CDR3nt: TGCAGTGCTAGGGGTGAATTTGCGAGGACTTTGGATACGCAGTATTTT
v_gene: TRBV5-1; d_gene: .; j_gene: TRBJ1-1; abundance: few; CDR3aa: CASSSKVPLAEAFF; CDR3nt: TGCGCCAGCAGCTCCAAGGTGCCACTGGCTGAAGCTTTCTTT
v_gene: TRBV4-1; d_gene: .; j_gene: TRBJ1-5; abundance: many; CDR3aa: CASSQRTESNQPQHF; CDR3nt: TGCGCCAGCAGCCAACGGACAGAAAGCAATCAGCCCCAGCATTTT
v_gene: TRBV29-1; d_gene: .; j_gene: TRBJ2-7; abundance: .; CDR3aa: CSVANGEYYEQYF; CDR3nt: TGCAGCGTCGCCAACGGGGAGTACTACGAGCAGTACTTC
v_gene: TRBV28; d_gene: .; j_gene: TRBJ1-5; abundance: many; CDR3aa: CASRGNQPQHF; CDR3nt: TGTGCCAGCAGGGGCAATCAGCCCCAGCATTTT
v_gene: TRBV9; d_gene: .; j_gene: TRBJ2-3; abundance: few; CDR3aa: CASSDDLKGDGTDTQYF; CDR3nt: TGTGCCAGCAGCGACGACCTCAAGGGGGACGGCACAGATACGCAGTATTTT
v_gene: TRBV24-1; d_gene: TRBD2; j_gene: TRBJ2-1; abundance: .; CDR3aa: CATNAGGPDEQFF; CDR3nt: TGTGCCACCAATGCGGGAGGGCCCGATGAGCAGTTCTTC
v_gene: TRBV6-6; d_gene: TRBD2; j_gene: TRBJ2-1; abundance: .; CDR3aa: CASSSLFSGEGNEQFF; CDR3nt: TGTGCCAGCAGTTCCCTCTTTAGCGGGGAGGGGAATGAGCAGTTCTTC
v_gene: TRBV18; d_gene: .; j_gene: TRBJ1-1; abundance: few; CDR3aa: CASSPPPGDMNTEAFF; CDR3nt: TGTGCCAGCTCACCACCGCCAGGGGACATGAACACTGAAGCTTTCTTT
v_gene: TRBV20-1; d_gene: .; j_gene: TRBJ2-7; abundance: .; CDR3aa: CSARSPLDEQYF; CDR3nt: TGCAGTGCTAGGTCTCCACTTGACGAGCAGTACTTC
v_gene: TRBV10-3; d_gene: .; j_gene: TRBJ2-3; abundance: .; CDR3aa: CAISESPLRINTDTQYF; CDR3nt: TGTGCCATCAGTGAGTCACCGCTCCGCATAAACACAGATACGCAGTATTTT
v_gene: TRBV10-3; d_gene: .; j_gene: TRBJ1-2; abundance: few; CDR3aa: CAISLDANYGYTF; CDR3nt: TGTGCCATCTCCTTGGATGCTAACTATGGCTACACCTTC
v_gene: TRBV11-3; d_gene: TRBD2; j_gene: TRBJ2-1; abundance: few; CDR3aa: CASSLGWEGQENEQFF; CDR3nt: TGTGCCAGCAGCTTAGGGTGGGAGGGCCAGGAAAATGAGCAGTTCTTC
v_gene: TRBV15; d_gene: .; j_gene: TRBJ1-1; abundance: few; CDR3aa: CATSGTRTENTEAFF; CDR3nt: TGTGCCACCAGCGGGACTAGGACAGAGAACACTGAAGCTTTCTTT
v_gene: TRBV5-1; d_gene: .; j_gene: TRBJ2-5; abundance: .; CDR3aa: CASSLEGTQYF; CDR3nt: TGCGCCAGCAGCTTGGAAGGGACCCAGTACTTC
v_gene: TRBV24-1; d_gene: TRBD2; j_gene: TRBJ2-1; abundance: .; CDR3aa: CATSPSGRPDEQFF; CDR3nt: TGTGCCACCAGTCCTAGCGGGAGGCCCGATGAGCAGTTCTTC
v_gene: TRBV20-1; d_gene: .; j_gene: TRBJ2-5; abundance: few; CDR3aa: CSARDSGQETQYF; CDR3nt: TGCAGTGCTAGAGATTCGGGCCAAGAGACCCAGTACTTC
v_gene: TRBV5-1; d_gene: .; j_gene: TRBJ2-4; abundance: few; CDR3aa: CASSLGGTPEDIQYF; CDR3nt: TGCGCCAGCAGCTTGGGGGGGACTCCCGAGGACATTCAGTACTTC
v_gene: TRBV20-1; d_gene: TRBD1; j_gene: TRBJ2-7; abundance: .; CDR3aa: CSARPGQGAYEQYF; CDR3nt: TGCAGTGCCCGTCCGGGACAGGGGGCTTACGAGCAGTACTTC
v_gene: TRBV29-1; d_gene: .; j_gene: TRBJ2-1; abundance: few; CDR3aa: CSVEQTGFRFF; CDR3nt: TGCAGCGTTGAACAAACAGGGTTCCGGTTCTTC
v_gene: TRBV7-9; d_gene: .; j_gene: TRBJ2-3; abundance: few; CDR3aa: CASSRLFGGGTDTQYF; CDR3nt: TGTGCCAGCAGTCGACTTTTCGGGGGAGGCACAGATACGCAGTATTTT
v_gene: TRBV12-3/TRBV12-4; d_gene: .; j_gene: TRBJ1-4; abundance: few; CDR3aa: CASSFLGAGGEKLFF; CDR3nt: TGTGCCAGCAGTTTTCTTGGCGCCGGGGGTGAAAAACTGTTTTTT
v_gene: TRBV20-1; d_gene: .; j_gene: TRBJ1-1; abundance: .; CDR3aa: CSARGGINTEAFF; CDR3nt: TGCAGTGCTAGAGGAGGGATTAACACTGAAGCTTTCTTT
v_gene: TRBV20-1; d_gene: .; j_gene: TRBJ2-7; abundance: .; CDR3aa: CRGYEQYF; CDR3nt: TGCAGGGGCTACGAGCAGTACTTC
v_gene: TRBV14; d_gene: .; j_gene: TRBJ1-1; abundance: .; CDR3aa: CAGNRRLGTEAFF; CDR3nt: TGTGCCGGGAATCGACGTTTGGGGACTGAAGCTTTCTTT
v_gene: TRBV29-1; d_gene: .; j_gene: TRBJ1-1; abundance: many; CDR3aa: CSVGVNTEAFF; CDR3nt: TGCAGCGTTGGGGTAAACACTGAAGCTTTCTTT
v_gene: TRBV30; d_gene: .; j_gene: TRBJ2-2; abundance: few; CDR3aa: CAWSVLSGELFF; CDR3nt: TGTGCCTGGAGCGTCTTGTCCGGGGAGCTGTTTTTT
v_gene: TRBV6-4; d_gene: TRBD1; j_gene: TRBJ2-2; abundance: .; CDR3aa: CASSLDRAGELFF; CDR3nt: TGTGCCAGCAGCCTTGACAGGGCCGGGGAGCTGTTTTTT
v_gene: TRBV7-9; d_gene: .; j_gene: TRBJ1-3; abundance: many; CDR3aa: CASSLETGWLSSSGNTIYF; CDR3nt: TGTGCCAGCAGCTTAGAAACAGGGTGGCTATCGAGCTCTGGAAACACCATATATTTT
v_gene: TRBV6-6; d_gene: .; j_gene: TRBJ1-3; abundance: .; CDR3aa: CASSSLSTISGNTIYF; CDR3nt: TGTGCCAGCAGTTCCCTATCAACTATCTCTGGAAACACCATATATTTT
v_gene: TRBV5-6; d_gene: .; j_gene: TRBJ1-2; abundance: many; CDR3aa: CASSLNGAGLGGYTF; CDR3nt: TGTGCCAGCAGCTTAAATGGTGCAGGGCTGGGTGGCTACACCTTC
v_gene: TRBV20-1; d_gene: TRBD1; j_gene: TRBJ1-1; abundance: few; CDR3aa: CSAGGGQGYTEAFF; CDR3nt: TGCAGTGCTGGGGGGGGACAGGGTTACACTGAAGCTTTCTTT
v_gene: TRBV4-1; d_gene: .; j_gene: TRBJ1-3; abundance: .; CDR3aa: CASSQAPGLTGNTIYF; CDR3nt: TGCGCCAGCAGCCAAGCGCCAGGGTTGACGGGAAACACCATATATTTT
v_gene: TRBV5-1; d_gene: .; j_gene: TRBJ1-1; abundance: .; CDR3aa: CASSLGPGLNTEAFF; CDR3nt: TGCGCCAGCAGCTTGGGCCCAGGGCTGAACACTGAAGCTTTCTTT
v_gene: TRBV7-9; d_gene: .; j_gene: TRBJ2-7; abundance: .; CDR3aa: CASRWRDGGPYEQYF; CDR3nt: TGTGCCAGCAGGTGGAGAGACGGTGGGCCCTACGAGCAGTACTTC
v_gene: TRBV5-1; d_gene: .; j_gene: TRBJ2-1; abundance: once; CDR3aa: CASRSGALSSYNEQFF; CDR3nt: TGCGCCAGCAGGTCCGGGGCCCTATCTTCGTACAATGAGCAGTTCTTC
v_gene: TRBV20-1; d_gene: .; j_gene: TRBJ1-1; abundance: many; CDR3aa: CSARVFPNTEAFF; CDR3nt: TGCAGTGCTAGAGTATTCCCGAACACTGAAGCTTTCTTT
v_gene: TRBV9; d_gene: .; j_gene: TRBJ1-2; abundance: .; CDR3aa: CASSVETGLDYGYTF; CDR3nt: TGTGCCAGCAGCGTAGAAACAGGGCTGGACTATGGCTACACCTTC
v_gene: TRBV6-1; d_gene: .; j_gene: TRBJ1-5; abundance: few; CDR3aa: CASSEALGQFYSNQPQHF; CDR3nt: TGTGCCAGCAGTGAAGCGCTCGGGCAGTTCTATAGCAATCAGCCCCAGCATTTT
v_gene: TRBV6-6; d_gene: .; j_gene: TRBJ1-3; abundance: few; CDR3aa: CASITNSGNTIYF; CDR3nt: TGTGCCAGCATCACGAACTCTGGAAACACCATATATTTT
v_gene: TRBV12-3/TRBV12-4; d_gene: .; j_gene: TRBJ2-7; abundance: .; CDR3aa: CASSFPGGRYEQYF; CDR3nt: TGTGCCAGCAGTTTTCCCGGGGGCAGGTACGAGCAGTACTTC
v_gene: TRBV5-1; d_gene: .; j_gene: TRBJ2-6; abundance: .; CDR3aa: CASSLGLFPLRDGSGANVLTF; CDR3nt: TGCGCCAGCAGCTTGGGGTTGTTCCCCCTGCGGGACGGCTCTGGGGCCAACGTCCTGACTTTC
v_gene: TRBV5-1; d_gene: TRBD1; j_gene: TRBJ1-1; abundance: few; CDR3aa: CASGTGVAMNTEAFF; CDR3nt: TGCGCCAGCGGGACAGGGGTGGCCATGAACACTGAAGCTTTCTTT
v_gene: TRBV19; d_gene: .; j_gene: TRBJ2-3; abundance: .; CDR3aa: CASRGRGTDTQYF; CDR3nt: TGTGCCAGCCGGGGCAGGGGTACAGATACGCAGTATTTT
v_gene: TRBV20-1; d_gene: TRBD1; j_gene: TRBJ2-1; abundance: few; CDR3aa: CSARRTGPYNEQFF; CDR3nt: TGCAGTGCTAGGAGGACAGGACCCTACAATGAGCAGTTCTTC
v_gene: TRBV5-6; d_gene: TRBD2; j_gene: TRBJ2-1; abundance: few; CDR3aa: CASSVRSKVGGLSSYNEQFF; CDR3nt: TGTGCCAGCAGCGTGAGGTCAAAGGTGGGGGGACTAAGCTCCTACAATGAGCAGTTCTTC
v_gene: TRBV4-1; d_gene: .; j_gene: TRBJ2-7; abundance: once; CDR3aa: CASSQASAGVTYEQYF; CDR3nt: TGCGCCAGCAGCCAAGCTTCGGCAGGGGTCACCTACGAGCAGTACTTC
v_gene: TRBV5-1; d_gene: TRBD1; j_gene: TRBJ1-6; abundance: .; CDR3aa: CASSSATGASPLHF; CDR3nt: TGCGCCAGCAGCTCTGCGACAGGGGCTTCACCCCTCCACTTT